This note documents a single TCR beta chain sequence. Its antigen is unidentified. This record comes from a study of post-analysis software for immune sequencing data. Study background: Included courses were relapsing-remitting and secondary progressive multiple sclerosis; progressive-relapsing multiple sclerosis was also included.

Study outcomes and limitations: Those with multiple sclerosis, the patient group, showed significantly lower normalized Chao1 diversity than controls. Controls had lower frequencies than patients of five TRBV segments, which included TRBV5-6, TRBV5-1 and TRBV20-1. Under F measure analysis, samples from one preparation batch co-clustered strongly.

Tagging with unique molecular identifiers was a feature of the TCR beta cDNA libraries. T cells numbering roughly 0.9 to 11 million gave rise to around 500,000 cDNA molecules. MiXCR, applied by TCRdb to the PCR reads, yields one record per CDR3 protein. In the table there are about 770,000 distinct CDR3 sequences, approximately 44% of which are singletons. Per germline, CDR1 MNHEY and CDR2 SMNVEV (reference sequence). Trimming shortened V by 0 bases and J by 5 bases, and 8 bases separated the two germline ends. The CDR3 loop spans 14 amino acids. The source of this sequence is a girl aged 5 to 17 with multiple sclerosis. Sequenced input: blood. The chain links TRBV27 to TRBJ1-5, with a tentative D call TRBD1 (6 bases). The CDR3 DNA reads TGTGCCAGCAGTTTATCCCGGACAGATCAGCCCCAGCATTTT. Its protein is CASSLSRTDQPQHF.